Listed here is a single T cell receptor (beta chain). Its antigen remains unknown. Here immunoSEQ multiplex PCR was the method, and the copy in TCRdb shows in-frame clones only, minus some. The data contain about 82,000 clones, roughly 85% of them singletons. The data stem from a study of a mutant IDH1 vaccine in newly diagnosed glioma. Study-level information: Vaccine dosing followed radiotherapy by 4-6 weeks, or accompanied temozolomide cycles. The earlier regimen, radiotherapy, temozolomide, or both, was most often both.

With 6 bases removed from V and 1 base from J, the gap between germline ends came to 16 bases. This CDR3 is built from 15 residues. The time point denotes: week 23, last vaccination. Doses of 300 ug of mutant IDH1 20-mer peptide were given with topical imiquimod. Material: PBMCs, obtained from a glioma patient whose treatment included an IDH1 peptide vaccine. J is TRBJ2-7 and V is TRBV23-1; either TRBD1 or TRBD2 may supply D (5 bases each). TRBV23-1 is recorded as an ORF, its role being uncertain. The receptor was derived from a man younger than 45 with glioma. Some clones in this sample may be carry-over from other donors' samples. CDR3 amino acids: CASRKVGDLSYEQYF. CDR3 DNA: TGCGCCAGCAGAAAAGTCGGGGACCTTTCCTACGAGCAGTACTTC.